The 25 T cell receptor beta chains below were found in one sample sequenced in a study of T cells in Graves' hyperthyroidism and ophthalmopathy. Researchers amplified the TCR beta CDR3 regions from RNA transcripts. Primed by the HTBI set, a first-round RT-PCR was run on the TCR CDR3. TCRdb analysed the multiplex PCR reads with MiXCR anew, one entry per CDR3 protein. The sample has 700,000 or so distinct CDR3 sequences; about 14% are singletons. Sequencing used blood. These receptor sequences come from a woman aged 50 to 60 with Graves' ophthalmopathy.

This clonotype was seen many times. This sequence joins TRBV18 and TRBJ2-7; 7 bases agree with TRBD2. This CDR3 has 13 amino acids. The V and J ends lost 2 bases and 6 bases, in that order; junction bases with no gene match: 4. Germline assignment: CDR1 KGHSH and CDR2 LQKENI. CDR3 nucleotide sequence: TGTGCCAGCTCACCAGGGCGGGAGCGCGAGCAGTACTTC. It codes for CASSPGREREQYF.

Ten or more counts support this clonotype. V usage is TRBV12-3 or TRBV12-4 and J usage is TRBJ2-1; D unclear. Deletions cut 5 bases from V and 11 bases from J, with 19 bases between. CDR3 size: 14 residues. The CDR3 here is CASSPLGPTMKQFF. CDR3 DNA sequence: TGTGCCAGCAGTCCATTGGGCCCTACAATGAAGCAGTTCTTC.

The chain couples TRBV20-1 to TRBJ2-3; 10 bases agree with TRBD1. CDR1 and CDR2 from the germline V gene are DFQATT and SNEGSKA (reference sequence). The J segment lost 8 bases and the V segment lost 0 bases, leaving 14 bases of the junction unmatched. This CDR3 has 17 amino acids. DNA for the CDR3: TGCAGTGCTAGAGATAAAGACGGGACAGGGGCCTTGGGTACGCAGTATTTT. It is translated as CSARDKDGTGALGTQYF.

This clonotype was detected many times. This chain connects TRBV5-1 to TRBJ2-2, with TRBD2 identical over 9 bases. The germline V gene encodes CDR1 SGHRS and CDR2 YFSETQ. V lost 2 bases and J lost 6; bases outside the gene matches: 8. The CDR3 length is 16 residues. The CDR3 nucleotides read TGCGCCAGCAGCTTTAACATAGCGGGAGCTTCCGGGGAGCTGTTTTTT. This codes for CASSFNIAGASGELFF. The variable domain in full, completed from reference TRBV5-1 and TRBJ2-2, reads KAGVTQTPRYLIKTRGQQVTLSCSPISGHRSVSWYQQTPGQGLQFLFEYFSETQRNKGNFPGRFSGRQFSNSRSEMNVSTLELGDSALYLCASSFNIAGASGELFFGEGSRLTVL.

Ten or more counts support this clonotype. The chain couples TRBV12-3 or TRBV12-4 to TRBJ1-3; D gene ambiguous. Trimming took 5 bases from V and 3 from J, leaving 17 bases between them. There are 16 residues in the CDR3. The CDR3 sequence: CASSPSRVTVGNTIYF. The CDR3 DNA sequence: TGTGCCAGCAGTCCGAGCCGAGTGACGGTTGGAAACACCATATATTTT.

Ten or more counts support this clonotype. The rearrangement joins TRBV2 to TRBJ2-7; 9 bases map to TRBD2. V lost 2 bases to trimming and J lost 0 bases; unmatched junction nucleotides: 17. CDR3 length: 20 amino acids. CDR1 is SNHLY and CDR2 is FYNNEI in the germline V gene. The CDR3 DNA reads as TGTGCCAGCAGTGAACCCACTAGGCTAGCGGGGTCTATAACCTCCTACGAGCAGTACTTC. Protein product: CASSEPTRLAGSITSYEQYF.

This clonotype was counted a few times. This rearrangement joins TRBV18 to TRBJ2-2; D is perhaps TRBD2 (6 bases). Per the germline V gene, CDR1 is KGHSH and CDR2 is LQKENI. V lost 6 bases, J lost 2 bases, and 13 bases lay in between. CDR3 size: 15 residues. CDR3 nucleotide sequence: TGTGCCAGCTCGACGACTAGGTACAACACCGGGGAGCTGTTTTTT. This sequence encodes CASSTTRYNTGELFF.

This clonotype occurred many times. This rearrangement joins TRBV5-1 to TRBJ2-1, with no clear D. The V end was cut by 4 bases, the J end by 4 bases, with 18 bases between. The CDR3 extends over 16 amino acids. Looked up from germline, CDR1 is SGHRS and CDR2 is YFSETQ. CDR3 residues: CASSVDRLRGYNEQFF. CDR3 bases: TGCGCCAGCAGCGTGGATCGGTTACGAGGATACAATGAGCAGTTCTTC.

This clonotype was recorded at least ten times. CDR3 residues: CASSLRGFNSPLHF. CDR3 nucleotide sequence: TGTGCCAGCAGTTTAAGGGGCTTTAATTCACCCCTCCACTTT. V gene TRBV28 combines with J gene TRBJ1-6, with TRBD1 as a possible D gene (5 bases). Germline CDR1 MDHEN, CDR2 SYDVKM. Trimming shortened V by 2 bases and J by 6 bases, and 8 bases separated the two germline ends. The CDR3 has 14 residues.

The chain is built from TRBV12-3 or TRBV12-4 and TRBJ2-6; no clear D gene. The CDR3 covers 15 residues. V lost 8 bases, J lost 1 base, and 12 bases lay in between. The CDR3 loop is CASFTRVSGANVLTF. The CDR3 coding sequence is TGTGCCAGCTTTACAAGGGTGTCTGGGGCCAACGTCCTGACTTTC.

In this sample, this clonotype turned up many times. This sequence joins TRBV7-2 and TRBJ1-2; D gene uncertain. The length of the CDR3 is 14 residues. Germline CDR1 and CDR2: SGHTA and FQGNSA. Trimming shortened V by 8 bases and J by 8 bases, and 21 bases separated the two germline ends. This CDR3 reads CASVIRTMTGGYTF. CDR3 in DNA: TGTGCCAGCGTGATCAGGACCATGACGGGGGGCTACACCTTC.

V gene TRBV6-5 combines with J gene TRBJ2-3, with 9 bases lining up with TRBD2. The length of the CDR3 is 16 residues. The J segment lost 5 bases and the V segment lost 0 bases, leaving 6 bases of the junction unmatched. CDR1 is MNHEY, CDR2 SVGAGI, per germline. The CDR3 protein is CASSYSPLAGGDTQYF. For the CDR3, the DNA is TGTGCCAGCAGTTACTCGCCACTAGCGGGTGGAGATACGCAGTATTTT.

This clonotype has ten or more counts. The chain combines TRBV18 with TRBJ2-1; D is undetermined. The CDR3 consists of 13 residues. Per the germline V gene, CDR1 is KGHSH and CDR2 is LQKENI. Trimming pared 1 base from V and 8 bases from J, leaving 9 bases between. This CDR3 is CASSPRPDDEQFF. The CDR3, as DNA: TGTGCCAGCTCACCACGGCCAGATGATGAGCAGTTCTTC.

Only a few counts were recorded for this clonotype. Just one base apart from a much larger clone, this may be a read error. The rearrangement links TRBV11-2 to TRBJ1-2; tentatively, D is TRBD1 (6 bases). This CDR3 spans 14 amino acids. Deletions cut 2 bases from V and 3 bases from J, with 10 bases between. The V gene's germline CDR1 is SGHAT and CDR2 FQNNGV. CDR3 region: CASSLFPGDYGYTF. The CDR3 coding sequence is TGTGCCAGCAGCTTATTTCCAGGGGACTATGGCTACACCTTC. The entire variable domain, with the rest obtained from reference TRBV11-2 and TRBJ1-2, is as follows: EAGVAQSPRYKIIEKRQSVAFWCNPISGHATLYWYQQILGQGPKLLIQFQNNGVVDDSQLPKDRFSAERLKGVDSTLKIQPAKLEDSAVYLCASSLFPGDYGYTFGSGTRLTVV.

This clonotype showed up many times. The CDR3 nucleotides are TGCAGTGCTAGAAAGCGGGGGACGTCCCCAGAGACCCAGTACTTC. Translating gives CSARKRGTSPETQYF. V is TRBV20-1 and J is TRBJ2-5, with 8 bases identical to TRBD2. The J segment lost 4 bases and the V segment lost 2 bases, leaving 9 bases of the junction unmatched. The V gene's germline CDR1 is DFQATT and CDR2 SNEGSKA (reference sequence). CDR3 size: 15 residues.

This clonotype has just a few counts. The CDR3: CSVEWGSNQPQHF. CDR3 coding DNA: TGCAGCGTTGAATGGGGAAGCAATCAGCCCCAGCATTTT. V and J are TRBV29-1 and TRBJ1-5, with D unresolved. Trimming stripped 2 bases from V and 1 base from J, with 6 bases between. Germline values: CDR1 SQVTM, CDR2 ANQGSEA. CDR3 length: 13 residues.

This clonotype came up many times. This rearrangement joins TRBV7-9 to TRBJ1-2; D is unclear. Germline V gene lookup returns CDR1 SEHNR and CDR2 FQNEAQ (reference sequence). The CDR3 sequence is 14 residues long. Between the trimmed V and J ends, which lost 1 base and 8 bases, there was a span of 14 bases. The CDR3 region has the DNA TGTGCCAGCAGCTTAGTTTCGGGCTTTGGCGGCTACACCTTC. Translated, it gives CASSLVSGFGGYTF.

This clonotype came up many times. J is TRBJ2-1 and V is TRBV5-1; D remains unclear. Per germline, CDR1 SGHRS and CDR2 YFSETQ. The CDR3 is 15 amino acids. The germline V and J ends were trimmed by 4 bases and 5 bases, with 16 bases remaining between them. CDR3 DNA: TGCGCCAGCAGCCTATTAGCAGTTGGGAACAATGAGCAGTTCTTC. Amino acids: CASSLLAVGNNEQFF.

This clonotype has a handful of counts. V gene TRBV24-1 combines with J gene TRBJ2-7, with D perhaps given as TRBD1 or TRBD2 (5 bases each). V lost 4 bases and J 6 bases, leaving 18 bases between the germline ends. The CDR3 extends over 15 amino acids. Per the germline V gene, CDR1 is KGHDR and CDR2 is SFDVKD. The CDR3 coding sequence is TGTGCCACCAGTGAGACCGGGGCGCGCGAAGGCGAGCAGTACTTC. Encoded protein: CATSETGAREGEQYF.

Ten or more counts support this clonotype. V is TRBV27 and J is TRBJ2-7; 9 nucleotides line up with TRBD1. Germline CDR1 MNHEY, CDR2 SMNVEV (reference sequence). The V gene end was trimmed by 6 bases and the J gene end by 3 bases; junction bases not matched to a gene: 15. The CDR3 runs to 17 residues. Here the CDR3 reads CASSRRPGQGVFYEQYF. CDR3 sequence (DNA): TGTGCCAGCAGCCGTAGACCGGGACAGGGTGTTTTCTACGAGCAGTACTTC.

The rearrangement links TRBV7-9 to TRBJ2-7; 9 bases line up with TRBD1. V lost 5 bases, J lost 4 bases, and 9 bases stayed unmatched. There are 15 residues in the CDR3. Germline V lookup: CDR1 SEHNR, CDR2 FQNEAQ (reference sequence). CDR3 protein: CASSPPDRGMYEQYF. The CDR3 bases are TGTGCCAGCAGCCCTCCGGACAGGGGTATGTACGAGCAGTACTTC.

This chain links TRBV6-1 with TRBJ1-5; weak D call: TRBD1 (6 bases). Trimming left V 5 bases short and J 1 base short, with 12 bases between. The CDR3 is made up of 15 amino acids. CDR1 and CDR2 (germline): MNHNS, SASEGT. CDR3 DNA: TGTGCCAGCAGTCCCTGGCAGGGGAGCAATCAGCCCCAGCATTTT. Its protein product is CASSPWQGSNQPQHF.

This clonotype was seen at least ten times. The J gene is TRBJ2-1, the V gene TRBV12-3 or TRBV12-4; TRBD2 aligns across 11 bases. The CDR3 extends over 16 amino acids. V lost 1 base, J lost 7 bases, and 6 bases stayed unmatched. This CDR3 is CASSLDSGRAGNEQFF. The CDR3 DNA follows: TGTGCCAGCAGTTTAGATAGCGGGAGGGCCGGTAATGAGCAGTTCTTC.

At least ten counts were recorded for this clonotype. The chain is built from TRBV7-8 and TRBJ2-3; TRBD2 matches at 7 bases. The V and J ends lost 0 bases and 0 bases, in that order; junction bases with no gene match: 6. Germline assignment: CDR1 SGHVS and CDR2 FQNEAQ. The CDR3 extends over 17 amino acids. The CDR3 loop is CASSLARSSGSTDTQYF. CDR3 sequence (DNA): TGTGCCAGCAGCTTAGCGAGGTCTAGCGGAAGCACAGATACGCAGTATTTT.

This clonotype was seen many times. The chain carries TRBV7-9 and TRBJ1-4; D gene ambiguous. From germline, CDR1 is SEHNR and CDR2 FQNEAQ (reference sequence). V gave up 1 base and J gave up 6 bases, with 12 bases separating them. CDR3 length equals 15 residues. The CDR3 DNA reads TGTGCCAGCAGCTTAGGATTGGCCGGCGATGAAAAACTGTTTTTT. It translates to CASSLGLAGDEKLFF.